The 20 T cell receptor beta chains below were found in one sample sequenced in a study of T cell responses to AZD1222 COVID-19 vaccine. Produced via immunoSEQ multiplex PCR; TCRdb's table is partial and in-frame only. The table shows under 150,000 clones, with roughly 92% occurring only once. The specimen comprised peripheral blood, sampled 28 days after the second AZD1222 dose. Receptors were obtained from an adult who received the AZD1222 COVID-19 vaccine.

CDR3 protein: CASSPFSGRSGNTIYF. The CDR3 DNA reads TGTGCCAGCTCACCATTCTCCGGGCGAAGCGGAAACACCATATATTTT. V gene TRBV18 combines with J gene TRBJ1-3; no definite D call. Trimming stripped 2 bases from V and 4 bases from J, with 15 bases between. There are 16 residues in the CDR3. Germline-derived CDR1 and CDR2 are KGHSH and LQKENI.

This clone was detected a few times. This sequence joins TRBV6-6 and TRBJ2-1; TRBD1 matches at 8 bases. Germline V CDR1 and CDR2: MNHNY, SVGAGI (reference sequence). Unmatched junction bases numbered 12, after V lost 6 bases and J lost 8 bases. The CDR3 has 15 residues. CDR3: CASRKMTGAGDEQFF. The CDR3 bases are TGTGCCAGCAGAAAAATGACAGGGGCAGGGGATGAGCAGTTCTTC.

Here the CDR3 reads CASSQEGLLTSGRAIQETQYF. CDR3 bases: TGCGCCAGCAGCCAAGAAGGACTTTTGACTAGCGGGAGGGCAATCCAAGAGACCCAGTACTTC. The J gene is TRBJ2-5, the V gene TRBV4-1; 14 bases agree with TRBD2. V was clipped by 0 bases and J by 1 base; unmatched bases: 13. This CDR3 contains 21 residues. Germline V lookup: CDR1 MGHRA, CDR2 YSYEKL.

This sequence joins TRBV5-5 and TRBJ2-7; unclear D gene. CDR1 and CDR2 (germline): SGHKS, YYEKEE (reference sequence). CDR3 length: 13 residues. V shed 0 bases and J shed 5 bases, with 9 bases lying between them. CDR3: CASSLGAAHEQYF. The CDR3 bases are TGTGCCAGCAGCTTGGGTGCAGCTCACGAGCAGTACTTC.

This clone has a handful of counts. The chain has TRBV28 and TRBJ1-4, with 7 positions matching TRBD1. The V gene end was trimmed by 6 bases and the J gene end by 4 bases; junction bases not matched to a gene: 11. CDR1 MDHEN and CDR2 SYDVKM come from the germline V gene. The CDR3 sequence is 16 residues long. Written as DNA, the CDR3 is TGTGCCAGCAGGAAAATGGGGGGACAGCTTAATGAAAAACTGTTTTTT. It translates to CASRKMGGQLNEKLFF.

This chain joins TRBV7-3 and TRBJ2-7; 7 bases match TRBD2. Looked up from germline, CDR1 is SGHTA and CDR2 is FQGTGA. The ends lost 5 bases at V and 2 bases at J; junction bases unmatched: 3. The CDR3 is made up of 13 amino acids. This CDR3 reads CASSRGDAYEQYF. DNA for the CDR3: TGTGCCAGCAGCCGGGGGGACGCCTACGAGCAGTACTTC.

The CDR3 sequence is CASSLQGNTYNEQFF. DNA for the CDR3: TGTGCCAGCAGCTTACAGGGGAACACCTACAATGAGCAGTTCTTC. The rearrangement joins TRBV5-5 to TRBJ2-1, with TRBD1 identical over 7 bases. CDR1 SGHKS and CDR2 YYEKEE come from the germline V gene (reference sequence). The CDR3 runs to 15 residues. The J segment lost 2 bases and the V segment lost 2 bases, leaving 4 bases of the junction unmatched.

CDR3 amino acids: CASSRGGANEKLFF. CDR3 DNA sequence: TGTGCCAGCAGCCGGGGGGGAGCTAATGAAAAACTGTTTTTT. The chain carries TRBV3-1 (or the pseudogene TRBV3-2) and TRBJ1-4, with D tentatively TRBD1 (5 bases). Germline CDR1 LGHDT, CDR2 YNNKEL (reference sequence). V dropped 4 bases and J dropped 3 bases, with 9 bases sitting between them. This CDR3 spans 14 amino acids.

The J gene is TRBJ1-2, the V gene TRBV25-1; tentatively, D is TRBD1 (5 bases). Germline assignment: CDR1 MGHDK and CDR2 SYGVNS. CDR3 length: 11 residues. Trimming took 6 bases from V and 5 from J, leaving 7 bases between them. The CDR3 here is CASRTGYGYTF. In nucleotides, the CDR3 is TGTGCCAGCAGAACAGGTTATGGCTACACCTTC.

This rearrangement joins TRBV7-2 to TRBJ2-6; 10 bases match TRBD1. Germline CDR1 is SGHTA and CDR2 is FQGNSA. V trimming: 2 bases; J trimming: 3 bases; junction bases outside the gene matches: 10. The CDR3 length is 19 residues. The chain's CDR3 is CASSLWWRQGAVGANVLTF. The DNA of the CDR3 is TGTGCCAGCAGCTTATGGTGGCGACAGGGGGCGGTTGGGGCCAACGTCCTGACTTTC.

Notes on this clone: Other DNA variants within this sample encode the same CDR3. The chain uses TRBV30 and TRBJ1-1; a possible D gene is TRBD1 (6 bases). The CDR3 covers 13 residues. Germline V gene sequence: CDR1 GTSNPN, CDR2 SVGIG (reference sequence). V gave up 0 bases and J gave up 4 bases, with 9 bases separating them. CDR3 amino acids: CAWSVRGGTEAFF. The CDR3, as DNA: TGTGCCTGGAGTGTAAGGGGGGGCACTGAAGCTTTCTTT.

The count of this clone is one. The CDR3 here is CASSTQDRGTDTQYF. The DNA for the CDR3 is TGTGCCAGCAGCACGCAGGACAGGGGAACAGATACGCAGTATTTT. The chain has TRBV7-6 and TRBJ2-3, with TRBD1 matching over 9 bases. With 5 bases clipped from V and 3 bases from J, the junction kept 6 bases outside the gene matches. The germline V gene has CDR1 SGHVS and CDR2 FNYEAQ. The CDR3 totals 15 residues.

V usage is TRBV18 and J usage is TRBJ2-1; 8 bases align to TRBD2. This CDR3 is 16 amino acids long. The V segment lost 3 bases and the J segment 1 base; nucleotides outside the gene matches: 5. CDR1 and CDR2 from the germline V gene are KGHSH and LQKENI. CDR3: CASSPLSGASYNEQFF. The CDR3 nucleotides are TGTGCCAGCTCACCTCTTAGCGGGGCATCCTACAATGAGCAGTTCTTC. Drawing the rest from reference TRBV18 and TRBJ2-1, the complete variable domain is NAGVMQNPRHLVRRRGQEARLRCSPMKGHSHVYWYRQLPEEGLKFMVYLQKENIIDESGMPKERFSAEFPKEGPSILRIQQVVRGDSAAYFCASSPLSGASYNEQFFGPGTRLTVL.

V is TRBV7-2 and J is TRBJ1-5; D gene unclear. The V gene's germline CDR1 is SGHTA and CDR2 FQGNSA. Trimming shortened V by 5 bases and J by 2 bases, and 16 bases separated the two germline ends. The CDR3 spans 16 residues. CDR3 sequence reads: CASSRGIRAGNQPQHF. In DNA form, the CDR3 reads TGTGCCAGCAGCCGCGGGATAAGGGCGGGCAATCAGCCCCAGCATTTT.

This clone was detected only once. This sequence joins TRBV18 and TRBJ2-1; D is undetermined. The CDR3 spans 14 residues. Germline V gene data show CDR1 as KGHSH and CDR2 as LQKENI. The ends were cut back, 3 bases at V and 5 bases at J, with 11 bases in the middle. This CDR3 reads CASSPGPANNEQFF. CDR3 DNA sequence: TGTGCCAGCTCACCTGGACCGGCAAACAATGAGCAGTTCTTC.

The V call is TRBV27, the J call TRBJ2-1; 11 nucleotides align to TRBD2. Germline V gene data show CDR1 as MNHEY and CDR2 as SMNVEV (reference sequence). This CDR3 spans 14 amino acids. V dropped 11 bases and J dropped 7; count of bases not matched to a gene: 10. CDR3 coding DNA: TGTGCCGCCCGAACTAGCGGGAGTACTAATGAGCAGTTCTTC. The encoded protein is CAARTSGSTNEQFF.

J is TRBJ2-5 and V is TRBV7-3, with 7 bases identical to TRBD1. Germline V gene sequence: CDR1 SGHTA, CDR2 FQGTGA. The CDR3 totals 15 residues. The ends lost 5 bases at V and 4 bases at J; junction bases unmatched: 10. CDR3 in amino acids: CASSPTGRARETQYF. The CDR3 DNA follows: TGTGCCAGCAGCCCGACAGGGCGAGCGAGAGAGACCCAGTACTTC.

The chain uses TRBV5-1 and TRBJ1-6; possibly TRBD1 for D (6 bases). Per the germline V gene, CDR1 is SGHRS and CDR2 is YFSETQ. The CDR3 is made up of 14 amino acids. V lost 4 bases to trimming and J lost 7 bases, with 12 bases between them. CDR3 protein: CASSEGERNSPLHF. The CDR3 coding sequence is TGCGCCAGCAGCGAGGGGGAGCGGAATTCACCCCTCCACTTT.

The rearrangement joins TRBV15 to TRBJ1-6; 10 bases line up with TRBD1. V gave up 2 bases and J gave up 14 bases; unmatched junction bases: 12. Germline V gives CDR1 LNHNV, CDR2 YYDKDF (reference sequence). The CDR3 sequence is 16 residues long. CDR3 residues: CATSRWGGTGDVTLHF. The CDR3 nucleotides read TGTGCCACCAGCAGATGGGGAGGGACAGGGGATGTGACCCTCCACTTT.

The genes are TRBV7-3 and TRBJ2-1, with TRBD2 matching over 9 bases. The CDR3 totals 15 residues. J gave up 7 bases and V 5 bases, and 9 bases lay outside the gene matches. In germline, CDR1 is SGHTA, CDR2 FQGTGA. This CDR3 reads CASSNAGGLNNEQFF. DNA of the CDR3: TGTGCCAGCAGCAACGCGGGGGGGCTAAATAATGAGCAGTTCTTC.